These T cell receptor beta chains were read from a single sample in a study of human T cells and chemical hapten exposure. TCRdb re-called the RACE reads with MiXCR, one entry per CDR3 protein. This table has 150,000 to 200,000 distinct CDR3 sequences, about 14% appearing once. The sequencing used whole blood, collected in connection with sensitization to the hapten diphenylcyclopropenone (DPC). The receptor set was obtained from a woman under 40 with alopecia areata. Some clones in this sample may be carry-over from other donors' samples. The CDR3 runs from the conserved cysteine through the conserved F or W. Clone size is shown for a subset of rows, as once, few, many or a class of expanded clone.

clone_size: many
cdr3_length: 16
j_call: TRBJ2-5
v_call: TRBV11-1
cdr3_aa: CASSFGAGGVSETQYF

clone_size: NA
cdr3_length: 14
j_call: TRBJ2-5
v_call: TRBV6-2/TRBV6-3
cdr3_aa: CASGDGGRKETQYF

clone_size: NA
cdr3_length: 14
j_call: TRBJ2-5
v_call: TRBV10-1
cdr3_aa: CASSKGQGDETQYF

clone_size: few
cdr3_length: 15
j_call: TRBJ1-5
v_call: TRBV6-6
cdr3_aa: CASRPTGLRDQPQHF

clone_size: many
cdr3_length: 14
j_call: TRBJ2-7
v_call: TRBV2
cdr3_aa: CASRAQGPTYEQYF

clone_size: NA
cdr3_length: 14
j_call: TRBJ2-1
v_call: TRBV28
cdr3_aa: CASSSLPPYNEQFF

clone_size: NA
cdr3_length: 16
j_call: TRBJ2-6
v_call: TRBV6-5
cdr3_aa: CASSYSRRPGANVLTF

clone_size: NA
cdr3_length: 16
j_call: TRBJ1-6
v_call: TRBV9
cdr3_aa: CASSLGQTSYNSPLHF

clone_size: NA
cdr3_length: 13
j_call: TRBJ2-7
v_call: TRBV12-3/TRBV12-4
cdr3_aa: CASSPGTGREQYF

clone_size: NA
cdr3_length: 15
j_call: TRBJ2-3
v_call: TRBV20-1
cdr3_aa: CSARGRRGNTDTQYF